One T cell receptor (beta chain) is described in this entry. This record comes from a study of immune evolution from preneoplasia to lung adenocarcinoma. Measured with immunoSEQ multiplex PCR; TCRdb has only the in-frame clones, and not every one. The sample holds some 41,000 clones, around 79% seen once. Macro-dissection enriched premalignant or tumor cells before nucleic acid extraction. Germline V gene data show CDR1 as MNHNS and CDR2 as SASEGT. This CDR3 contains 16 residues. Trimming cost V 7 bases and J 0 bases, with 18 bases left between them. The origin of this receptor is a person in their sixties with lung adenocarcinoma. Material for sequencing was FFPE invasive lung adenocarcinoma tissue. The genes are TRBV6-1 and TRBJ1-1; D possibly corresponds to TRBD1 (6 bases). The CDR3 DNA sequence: TGTGCCAGCACTGAGGGGGGGGAGTTCATGAACACTGAAGCTTTCTTT. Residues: CASTEGGEFMNTEAFF.